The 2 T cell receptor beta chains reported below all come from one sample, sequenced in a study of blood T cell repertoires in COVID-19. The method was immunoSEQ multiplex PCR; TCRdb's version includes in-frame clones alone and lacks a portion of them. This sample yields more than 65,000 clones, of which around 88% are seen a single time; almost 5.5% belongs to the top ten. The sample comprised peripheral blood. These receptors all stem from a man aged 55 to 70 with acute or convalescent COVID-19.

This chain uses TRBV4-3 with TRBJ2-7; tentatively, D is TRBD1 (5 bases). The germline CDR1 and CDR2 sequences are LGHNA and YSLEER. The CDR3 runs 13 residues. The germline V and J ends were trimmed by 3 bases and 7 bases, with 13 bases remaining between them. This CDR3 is CASSHYRFGEQYF. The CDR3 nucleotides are TGCGCCAGCAGCCATTACAGGTTCGGGGAGCAGTACTTC.

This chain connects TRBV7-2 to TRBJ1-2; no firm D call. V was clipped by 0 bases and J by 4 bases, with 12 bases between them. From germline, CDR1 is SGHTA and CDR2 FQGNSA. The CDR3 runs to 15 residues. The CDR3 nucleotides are TGTGCCAGCAGCTTAGCCAGGTCTACAAGCTATGGCTACACCTTC. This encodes CASSLARSTSYGYTF.